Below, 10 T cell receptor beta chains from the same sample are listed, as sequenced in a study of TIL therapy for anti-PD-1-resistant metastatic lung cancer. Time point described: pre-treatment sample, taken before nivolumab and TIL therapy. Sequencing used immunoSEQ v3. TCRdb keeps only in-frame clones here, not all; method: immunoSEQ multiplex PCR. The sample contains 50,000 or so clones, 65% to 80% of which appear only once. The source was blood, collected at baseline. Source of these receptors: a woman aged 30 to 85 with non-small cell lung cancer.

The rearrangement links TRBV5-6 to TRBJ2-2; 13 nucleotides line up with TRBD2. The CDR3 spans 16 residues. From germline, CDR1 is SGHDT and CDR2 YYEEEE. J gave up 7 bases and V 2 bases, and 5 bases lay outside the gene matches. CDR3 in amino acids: CASSLGLAGAVGELFF. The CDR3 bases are TGTGCCAGCAGCTTAGGACTAGCGGGGGCCGTCGGGGAGCTGTTTTTT.

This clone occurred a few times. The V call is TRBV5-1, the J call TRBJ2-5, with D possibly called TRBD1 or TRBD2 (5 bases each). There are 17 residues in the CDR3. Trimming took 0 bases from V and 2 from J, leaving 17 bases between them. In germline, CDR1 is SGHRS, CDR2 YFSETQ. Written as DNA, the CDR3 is TGCGCCAGCAGCTTGGGTTTCGGGGCACCAGATCAAGAGACCCAGTACTTC. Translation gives CASSLGFGAPDQETQYF.

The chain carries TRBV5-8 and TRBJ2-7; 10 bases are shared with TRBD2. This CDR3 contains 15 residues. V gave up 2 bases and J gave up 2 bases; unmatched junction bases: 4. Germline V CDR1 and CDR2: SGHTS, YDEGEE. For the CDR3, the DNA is TGTGCCAGCAGCTTCGGACTAGCGGCGGCCTACGAGCAGTACTTC. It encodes CASSFGLAAAYEQYF.

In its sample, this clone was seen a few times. DNA of the CDR3: TGTGCCAGCAGCTTAGGGACAGGTACTGGAAACACCATATATTTT. Protein product: CASSLGTGTGNTIYF. This chain joins TRBV11-2 and TRBJ1-3, with 7 bases lining up with TRBD1. CDR3 length: 15 residues. The V gene end was trimmed by 1 base and the J gene end by 2 bases; junction bases not matched to a gene: 2. Per germline, CDR1 SGHAT and CDR2 FQNNGV.

CDR3 in amino acids: CASSATGTSVTDTQYF. The CDR3, as DNA: TGCGCCAGCAGCGCTACCGGGACCTCGGTCACAGATACGCAGTATTTT. The chain has TRBV10-1 and TRBJ2-3, with D possibly called TRBD1 or TRBD2 (5 bases each). The CDR3 is 16 residues long. Trimming shortened V by 6 bases and J by 2 bases, and 18 bases separated the two germline ends. Per germline, CDR1 WNHNN and CDR2 SYGVQD (reference sequence).

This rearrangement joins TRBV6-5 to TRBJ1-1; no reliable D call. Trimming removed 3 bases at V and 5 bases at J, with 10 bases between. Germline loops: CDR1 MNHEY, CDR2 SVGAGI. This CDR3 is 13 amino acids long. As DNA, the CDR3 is TGTGCCAGCAGTTATTTGCGGGCGACTGAAGCTTTCTTT. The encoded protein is CASSYLRATEAFF.

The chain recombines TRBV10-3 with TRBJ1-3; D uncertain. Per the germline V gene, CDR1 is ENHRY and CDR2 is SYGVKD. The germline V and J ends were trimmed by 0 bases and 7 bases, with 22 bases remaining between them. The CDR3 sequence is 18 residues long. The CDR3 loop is CAISESGGGGLVINTIYF. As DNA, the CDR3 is TGTGCCATCAGTGAGTCAGGAGGAGGAGGGCTTGTGATCAACACCATATATTTT.

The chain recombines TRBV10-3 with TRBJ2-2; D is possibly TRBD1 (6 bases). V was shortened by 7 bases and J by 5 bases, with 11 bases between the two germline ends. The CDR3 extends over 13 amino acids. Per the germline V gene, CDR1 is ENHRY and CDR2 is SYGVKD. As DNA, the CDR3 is TGTGCCATCAAGGGGGAAGGGACCGGGGAGCTGTTTTTT. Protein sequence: CAIKGEGTGELFF.

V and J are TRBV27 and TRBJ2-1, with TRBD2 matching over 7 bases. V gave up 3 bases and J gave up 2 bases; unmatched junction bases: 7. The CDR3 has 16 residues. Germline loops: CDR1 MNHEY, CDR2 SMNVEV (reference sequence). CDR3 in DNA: TGTGCCAGCAGTTTCACGGGCGGGAGCCCCTACAATGAGCAGTTCTTC. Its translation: CASSFTGGSPYNEQFF.

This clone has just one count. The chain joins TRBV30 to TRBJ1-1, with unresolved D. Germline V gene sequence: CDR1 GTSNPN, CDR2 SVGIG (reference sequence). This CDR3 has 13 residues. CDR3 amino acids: CALEAATNTEAFF. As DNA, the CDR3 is TGTGCTTTAGAGGCGGCGACTAACACTGAAGCTTTCTTT.